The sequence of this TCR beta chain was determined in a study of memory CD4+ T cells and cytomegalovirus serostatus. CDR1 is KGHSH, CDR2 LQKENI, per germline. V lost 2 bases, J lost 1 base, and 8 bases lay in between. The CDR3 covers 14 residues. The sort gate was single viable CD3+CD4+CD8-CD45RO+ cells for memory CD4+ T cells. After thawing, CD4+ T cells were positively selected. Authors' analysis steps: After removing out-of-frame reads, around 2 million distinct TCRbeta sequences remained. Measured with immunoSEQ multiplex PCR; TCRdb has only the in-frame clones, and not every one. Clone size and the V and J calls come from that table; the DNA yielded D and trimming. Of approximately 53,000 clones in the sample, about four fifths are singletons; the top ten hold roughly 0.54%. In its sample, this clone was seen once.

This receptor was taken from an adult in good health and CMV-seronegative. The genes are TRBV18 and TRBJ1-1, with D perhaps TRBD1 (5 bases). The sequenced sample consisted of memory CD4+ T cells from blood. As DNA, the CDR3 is TGTGCCAGCTCACCAGGGGACCCGAACACTGAAGCTTTCTTT. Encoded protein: CASSPGDPNTEAFF.